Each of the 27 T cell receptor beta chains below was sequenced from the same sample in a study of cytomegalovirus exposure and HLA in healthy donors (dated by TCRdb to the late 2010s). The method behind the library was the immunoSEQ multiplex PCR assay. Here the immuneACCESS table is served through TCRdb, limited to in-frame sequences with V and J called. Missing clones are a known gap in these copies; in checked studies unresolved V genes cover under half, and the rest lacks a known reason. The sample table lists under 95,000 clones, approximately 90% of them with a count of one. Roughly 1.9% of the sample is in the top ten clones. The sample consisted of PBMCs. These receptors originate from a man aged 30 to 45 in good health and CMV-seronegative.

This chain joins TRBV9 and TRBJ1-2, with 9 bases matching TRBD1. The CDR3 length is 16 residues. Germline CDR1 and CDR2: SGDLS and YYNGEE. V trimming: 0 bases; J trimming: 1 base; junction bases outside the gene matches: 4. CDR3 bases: TGTGCCAGCAGCGTAGGGGGGACAGGGAGTAACTATGGCTACACCTTC. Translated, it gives CASSVGGTGSNYGYTF.

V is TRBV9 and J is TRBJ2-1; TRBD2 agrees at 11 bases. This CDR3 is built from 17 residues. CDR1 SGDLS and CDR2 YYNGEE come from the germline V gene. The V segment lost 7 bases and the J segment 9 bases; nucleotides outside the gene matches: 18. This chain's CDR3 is CASGPHPSGLAGGEQFF. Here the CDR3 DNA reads TGTGCCAGCGGCCCTCACCCTTCCGGGCTAGCGGGAGGTGAGCAGTTCTTC.

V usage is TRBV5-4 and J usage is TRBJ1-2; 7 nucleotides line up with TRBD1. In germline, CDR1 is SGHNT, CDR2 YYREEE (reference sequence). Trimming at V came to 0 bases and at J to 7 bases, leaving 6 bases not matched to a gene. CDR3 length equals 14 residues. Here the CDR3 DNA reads TGTGCCAGCAGCTTGGGACAGGGAGAGGGTGGCTACACCTTC. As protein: CASSLGQGEGGYTF.

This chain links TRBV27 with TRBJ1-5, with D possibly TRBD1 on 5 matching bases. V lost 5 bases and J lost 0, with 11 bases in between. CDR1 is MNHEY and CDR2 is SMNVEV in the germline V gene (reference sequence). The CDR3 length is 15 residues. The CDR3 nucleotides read TGTGCCAGCAGTAGTTATGACAGTAGCAATCAGCCCCAGCATTTT. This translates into CASSSYDSSNQPQHF.

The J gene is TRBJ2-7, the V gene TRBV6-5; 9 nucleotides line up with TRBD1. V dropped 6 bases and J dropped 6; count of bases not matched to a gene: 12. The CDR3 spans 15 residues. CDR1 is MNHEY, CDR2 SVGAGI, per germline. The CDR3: CASSHTGTGQSEQYF. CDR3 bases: TGTGCCAGCAGCCATACAGGGACAGGGCAGAGCGAGCAGTACTTC.

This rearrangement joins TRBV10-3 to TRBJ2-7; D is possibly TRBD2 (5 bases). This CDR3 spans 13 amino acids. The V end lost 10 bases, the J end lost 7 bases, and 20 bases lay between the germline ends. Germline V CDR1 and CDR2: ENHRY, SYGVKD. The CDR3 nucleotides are TGTGCCACCTCCGGGAAAACCGACCGGGAGCAGTACTTC. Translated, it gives CATSGKTDREQYF.

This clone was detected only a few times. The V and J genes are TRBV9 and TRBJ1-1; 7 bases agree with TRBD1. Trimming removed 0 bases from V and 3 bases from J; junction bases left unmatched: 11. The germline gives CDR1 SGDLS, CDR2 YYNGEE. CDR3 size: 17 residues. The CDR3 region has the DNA TGTGCCAGCAGCGTAGCCCCACGAACAGACAGGGACACTGAAGCTTTCTTT. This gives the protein CASSVAPRTDRDTEAFF. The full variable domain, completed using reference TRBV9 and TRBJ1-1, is DSGVTQTPKHLITATGQRVTLRCSPRSGDLSVYWYQQSLDQGLQFLIQYYNGEERAKGNILERFSAQQFPDLHSELNLSSLELGDSALYFCASSVAPRTDRDTEAFFGQGTRLTVV.

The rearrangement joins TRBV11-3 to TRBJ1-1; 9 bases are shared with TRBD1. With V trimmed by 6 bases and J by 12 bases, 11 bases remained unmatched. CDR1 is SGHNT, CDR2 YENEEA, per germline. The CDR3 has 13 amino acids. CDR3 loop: CASSSITGGRPFF. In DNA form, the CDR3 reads TGTGCCAGCAGTTCGATAACAGGGGGCAGGCCTTTCTTT. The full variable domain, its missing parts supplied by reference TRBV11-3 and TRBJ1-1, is EAGVVQSPRYKIIEKKQPVAFWCNPISGHNTLYWYLQNLGQGPELLIRYENEEAVDDSQLPKDRFSAERLKGVDSTLKIQPAELGDSAVYLCASSSITGGRPFFGQGTRLTVV.

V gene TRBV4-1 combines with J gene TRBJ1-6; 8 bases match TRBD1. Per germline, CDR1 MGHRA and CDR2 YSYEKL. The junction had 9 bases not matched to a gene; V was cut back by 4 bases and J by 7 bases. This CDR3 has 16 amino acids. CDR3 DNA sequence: TGCGCCAGCAGCCCAACAGGTGGGACAGGAAATTCACCCCTCCACTTT. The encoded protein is CASSPTGGTGNSPLHF.

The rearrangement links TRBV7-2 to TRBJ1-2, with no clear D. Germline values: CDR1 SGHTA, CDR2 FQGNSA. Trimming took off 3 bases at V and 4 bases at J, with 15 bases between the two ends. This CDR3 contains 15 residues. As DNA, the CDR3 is TGTGCCAGCAGCTTGTCTTTTGAACTCTTCTATGGCTACACCTTC. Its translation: CASSLSFELFYGYTF.

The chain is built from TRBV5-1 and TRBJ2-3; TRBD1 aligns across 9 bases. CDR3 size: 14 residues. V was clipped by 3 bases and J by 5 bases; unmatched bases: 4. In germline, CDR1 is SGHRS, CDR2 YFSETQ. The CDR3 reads CASSWTGDQDTQYF. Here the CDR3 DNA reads TGCGCCAGCAGCTGGACAGGGGACCAAGATACGCAGTATTTT. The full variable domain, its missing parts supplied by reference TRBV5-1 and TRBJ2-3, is KAGVTQTPRYLIKTRGQQVTLSCSPISGHRSVSWYQQTPGQGLQFLFEYFSETQRNKGNFPGRFSGRQFSNSRSEMNVSTLELGDSALYLCASSWTGDQDTQYFGPGTRLTVL.

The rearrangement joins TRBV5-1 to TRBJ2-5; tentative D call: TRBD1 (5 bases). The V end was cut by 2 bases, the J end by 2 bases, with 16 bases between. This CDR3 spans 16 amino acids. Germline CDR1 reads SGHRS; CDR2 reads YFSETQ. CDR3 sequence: CASSLQVRAFQETQYF. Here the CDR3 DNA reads TGCGCCAGCAGCTTACAGGTCAGGGCGTTTCAAGAGACCCAGTACTTC. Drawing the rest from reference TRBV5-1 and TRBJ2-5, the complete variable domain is KAGVTQTPRYLIKTRGQQVTLSCSPISGHRSVSWYQQTPGQGLQFLFEYFSETQRNKGNFPGRFSGRQFSNSRSEMNVSTLELGDSALYLCASSLQVRAFQETQYFGPGTRLLVL.

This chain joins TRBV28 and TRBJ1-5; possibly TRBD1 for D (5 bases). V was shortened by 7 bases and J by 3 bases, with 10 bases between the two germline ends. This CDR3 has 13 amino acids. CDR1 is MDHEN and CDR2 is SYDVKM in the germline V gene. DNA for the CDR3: TGTGCCAGCATTTCGGGGGACAATCAGCCCCAGCATTTT. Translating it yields CASISGDNQPQHF.

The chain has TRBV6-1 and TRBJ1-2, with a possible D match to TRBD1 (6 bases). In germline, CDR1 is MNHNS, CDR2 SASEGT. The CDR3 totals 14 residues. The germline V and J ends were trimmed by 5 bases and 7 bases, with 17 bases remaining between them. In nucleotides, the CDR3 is TGTGCCAGCAGTCAGGGGAACAGAGGTATTGGCTACACCTTC. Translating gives CASSQGNRGIGYTF.

CDR3 sequence: CASSPYSGRPGNEQFF. The CDR3 DNA is TGTGCCAGCAGTCCCTATAGCGGGAGGCCGGGGAATGAGCAGTTCTTC. The V call is TRBV27, the J call TRBJ2-1, with 10 bases fitting TRBD2. Germline V gene sequence: CDR1 MNHEY, CDR2 SMNVEV (reference sequence). V gave up 5 bases and J gave up 7 bases; unmatched junction bases: 11. There are 16 residues in the CDR3.

The CDR3 region is CASSPGLAGGEAKNIQYF. The CDR3 DNA sequence: TGTGCCAGCAGTCCGGGACTAGCGGGAGGGGAGGCCAAAAACATTCAGTACTTC. The gene calls are TRBV28 and TRBJ2-4; 16 nucleotides line up with TRBD2. V shed 5 bases, J shed 1 base, and the junction held 5 bases outside the gene matches. The CDR3 contains 18 residues. Germline CDR1 and CDR2: MDHEN and SYDVKM.

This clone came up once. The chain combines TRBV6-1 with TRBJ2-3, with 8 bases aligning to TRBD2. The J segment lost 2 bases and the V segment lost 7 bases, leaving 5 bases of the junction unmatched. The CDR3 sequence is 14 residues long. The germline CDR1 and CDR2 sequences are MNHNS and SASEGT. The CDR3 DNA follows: TGTGCCAGCAACAGCGGGGGCAACACAGATACGCAGTATTTT. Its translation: CASNSGGNTDTQYF.

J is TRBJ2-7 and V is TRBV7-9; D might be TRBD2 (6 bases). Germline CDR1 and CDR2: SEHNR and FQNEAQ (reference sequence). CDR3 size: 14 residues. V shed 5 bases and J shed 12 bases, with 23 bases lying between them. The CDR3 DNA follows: TGTGCCAGCAGCCCAGGCGGGGTTCTAGGGCAACCGTACTTC. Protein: CASSPGGVLGQPYF.

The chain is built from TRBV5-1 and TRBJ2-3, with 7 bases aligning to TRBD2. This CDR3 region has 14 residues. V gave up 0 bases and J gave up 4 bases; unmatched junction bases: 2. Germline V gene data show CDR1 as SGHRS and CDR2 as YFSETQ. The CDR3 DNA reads TGCGCCAGCAGCTTGGGCGCGGGGGCAGATACGCAGTATTTT. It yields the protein CASSLGAGADTQYF.

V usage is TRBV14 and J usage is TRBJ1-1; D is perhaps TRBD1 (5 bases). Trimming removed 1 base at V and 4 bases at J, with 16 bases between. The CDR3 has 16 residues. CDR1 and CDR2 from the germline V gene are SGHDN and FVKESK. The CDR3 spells CASSQALGGAPTEAFF. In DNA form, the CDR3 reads TGTGCCAGCAGCCAAGCTTTAGGTGGGGCCCCCACTGAAGCTTTCTTT. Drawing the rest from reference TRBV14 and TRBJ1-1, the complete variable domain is EAGVTQFPSHSVIEKGQTVTLRCDPISGHDNLYWYRRVMGKEIKFLLHFVKESKQDESGMPNNRFLAERTGGTYSTLKVQPAELEDSGVYFCASSQALGGAPTEAFFGQGTRLTVV.

The CDR3 loop is CASSDSDRGLRTEAFF. CDR3 DNA sequence: TGTGCCAGCAGTGACTCAGACAGGGGGCTTCGCACTGAAGCTTTCTTT. This sequence joins TRBV6-4 and TRBJ1-1, with TRBD1 identical over 10 bases. The CDR3 length is 16 residues. Germline assignment: CDR1 MRHNA and CDR2 SNTAGT. The trim removed 0 bases at V and 4 bases at J, leaving 5 bases unmatched.

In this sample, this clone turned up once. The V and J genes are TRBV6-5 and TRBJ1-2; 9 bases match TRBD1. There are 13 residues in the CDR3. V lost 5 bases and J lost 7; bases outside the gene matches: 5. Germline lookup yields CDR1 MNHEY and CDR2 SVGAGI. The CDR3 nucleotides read TGTGCCAGCAGTCGGGGACAGGGCTCTGGCTACACCTTC. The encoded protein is CASSRGQGSGYTF.

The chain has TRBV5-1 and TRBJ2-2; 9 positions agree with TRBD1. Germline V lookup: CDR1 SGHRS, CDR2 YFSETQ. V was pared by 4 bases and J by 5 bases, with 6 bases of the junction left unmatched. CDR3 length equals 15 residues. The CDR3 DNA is TGCGCCAGCAGCCCGGACGGGACAGGGACCGGGGAGCTGTTTTTT. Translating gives CASSPDGTGTGELFF.

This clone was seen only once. The CDR3 is CASSLFHLSGANVLTF. CDR3 nucleotide sequence: TGTGCCAGCAGCTTATTTCACTTATCTGGGGCCAACGTCCTGACTTTC. This chain joins TRBV7-2 and TRBJ2-6; D is unresolved. CDR1 is SGHTA, CDR2 FQGNSA, per germline. The CDR3 extends over 16 amino acids. Trimming stripped 2 bases from V and 1 base from J, with 9 bases between.

CDR3 sequence: CASRNPGGVRNEQFF. Written as DNA, the CDR3 is TGTGCCAGCAGAAACCCGGGGGGGGTTCGGAATGAGCAGTTCTTC. The chain links TRBV6-5 to TRBJ2-1, with 8 bases lining up with TRBD2. J was trimmed by 7 bases and V by 6 bases; bases with no gene match: 11. There are 15 residues in the CDR3. Per germline, CDR1 MNHEY and CDR2 SVGAGI.

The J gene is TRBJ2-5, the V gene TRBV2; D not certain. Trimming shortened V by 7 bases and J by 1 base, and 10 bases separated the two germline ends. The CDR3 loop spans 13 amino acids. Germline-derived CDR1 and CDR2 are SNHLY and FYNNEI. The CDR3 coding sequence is TGTGCCAGCACGTCCCAGGTCCAAGAGACCCAGTACTTC. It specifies CASTSQVQETQYF.

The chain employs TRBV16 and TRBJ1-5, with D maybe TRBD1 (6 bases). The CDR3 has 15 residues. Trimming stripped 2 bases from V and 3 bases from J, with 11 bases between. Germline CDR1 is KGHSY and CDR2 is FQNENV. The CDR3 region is CASSQEGHPNQPQHF. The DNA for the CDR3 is TGTGCCAGCAGCCAAGAGGGACACCCCAATCAGCCCCAGCATTTT.